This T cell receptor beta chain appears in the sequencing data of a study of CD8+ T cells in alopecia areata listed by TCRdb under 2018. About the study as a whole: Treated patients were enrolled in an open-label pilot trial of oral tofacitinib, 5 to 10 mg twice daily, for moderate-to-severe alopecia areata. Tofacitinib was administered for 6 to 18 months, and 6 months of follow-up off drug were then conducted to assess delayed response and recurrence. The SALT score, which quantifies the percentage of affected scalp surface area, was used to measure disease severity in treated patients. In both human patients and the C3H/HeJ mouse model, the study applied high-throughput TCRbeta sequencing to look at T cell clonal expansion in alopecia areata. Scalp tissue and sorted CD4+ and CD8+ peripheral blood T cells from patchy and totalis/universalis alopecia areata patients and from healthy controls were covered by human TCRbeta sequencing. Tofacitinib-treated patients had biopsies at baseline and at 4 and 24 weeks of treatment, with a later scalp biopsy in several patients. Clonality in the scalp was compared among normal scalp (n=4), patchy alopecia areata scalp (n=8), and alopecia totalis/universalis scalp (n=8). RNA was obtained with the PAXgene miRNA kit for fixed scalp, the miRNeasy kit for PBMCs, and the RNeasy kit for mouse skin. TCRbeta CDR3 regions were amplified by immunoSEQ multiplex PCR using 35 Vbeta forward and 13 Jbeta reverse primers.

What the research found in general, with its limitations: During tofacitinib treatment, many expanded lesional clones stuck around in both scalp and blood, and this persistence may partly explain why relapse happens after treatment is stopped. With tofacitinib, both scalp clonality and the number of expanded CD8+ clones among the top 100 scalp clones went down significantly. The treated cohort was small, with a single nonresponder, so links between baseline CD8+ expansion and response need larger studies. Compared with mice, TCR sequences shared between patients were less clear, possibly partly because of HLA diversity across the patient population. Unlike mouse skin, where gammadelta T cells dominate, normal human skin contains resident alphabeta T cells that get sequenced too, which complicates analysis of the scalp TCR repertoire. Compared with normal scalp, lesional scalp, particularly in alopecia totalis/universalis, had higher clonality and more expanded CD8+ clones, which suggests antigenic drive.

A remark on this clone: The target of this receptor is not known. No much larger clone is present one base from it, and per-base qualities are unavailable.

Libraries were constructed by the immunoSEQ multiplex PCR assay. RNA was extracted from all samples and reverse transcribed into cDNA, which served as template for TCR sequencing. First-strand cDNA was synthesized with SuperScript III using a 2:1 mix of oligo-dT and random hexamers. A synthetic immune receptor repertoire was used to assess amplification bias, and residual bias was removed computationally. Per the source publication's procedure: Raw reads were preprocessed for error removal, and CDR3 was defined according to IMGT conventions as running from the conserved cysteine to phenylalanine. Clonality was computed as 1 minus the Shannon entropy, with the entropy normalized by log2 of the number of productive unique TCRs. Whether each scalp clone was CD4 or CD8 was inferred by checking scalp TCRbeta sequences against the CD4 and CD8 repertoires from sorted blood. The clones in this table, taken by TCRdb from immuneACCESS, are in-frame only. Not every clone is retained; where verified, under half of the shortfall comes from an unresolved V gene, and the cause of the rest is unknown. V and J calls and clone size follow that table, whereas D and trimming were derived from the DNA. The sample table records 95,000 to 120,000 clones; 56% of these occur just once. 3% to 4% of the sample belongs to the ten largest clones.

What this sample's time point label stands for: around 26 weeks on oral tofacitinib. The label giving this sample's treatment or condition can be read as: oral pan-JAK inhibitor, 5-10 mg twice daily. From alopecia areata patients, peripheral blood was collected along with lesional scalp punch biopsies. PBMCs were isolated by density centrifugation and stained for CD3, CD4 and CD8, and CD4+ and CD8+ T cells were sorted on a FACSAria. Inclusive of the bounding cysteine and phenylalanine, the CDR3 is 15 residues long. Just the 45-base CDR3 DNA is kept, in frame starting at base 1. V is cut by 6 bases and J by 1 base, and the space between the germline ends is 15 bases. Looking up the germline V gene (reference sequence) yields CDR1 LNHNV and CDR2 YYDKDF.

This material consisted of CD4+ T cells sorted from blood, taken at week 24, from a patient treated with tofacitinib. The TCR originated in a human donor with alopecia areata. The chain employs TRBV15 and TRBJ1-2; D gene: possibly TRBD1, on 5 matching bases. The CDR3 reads CATSNPPTDNYGYTF. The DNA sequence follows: TGTGCCACCAGTAACCCCCCGACAGATAACTATGGCTACACCTTC. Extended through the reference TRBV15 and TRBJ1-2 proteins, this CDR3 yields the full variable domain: DAMVIQNPRYQVTQFGKPVTLSCSQTLNHNVMYWYQQKSSQAPKLLFHYYDKDFNNEADTPDNFQSRRPNTSFCFLDIRSPGLGDTAMYLCATSNPPTDNYGYTFGSGTRLTVV.